This T cell receptor beta chain was found in a study of T cells in Graves' hyperthyroidism and ophthalmopathy. Whole-study findings and limits: Most thyroid clonotypes that were expanded above 0.001 also turned up in blood.

Regions amplified from RNA transcripts were the TCR beta CDR3 regions. The TCR CDR3 was amplified in a first-round RT-PCR using the HTBI primer set. TCRdb recomputed calls from the multiplex PCR reads with MiXCR, one row per CDR3 protein. Of 550,000 to 850,000 distinct CDR3 sequences in the sample, about 19% were seen once. Germline V gene lookup returns CDR1 SGHTA and CDR2 FQGNSA. V was shortened by 6 bases and J by 7 bases, with 12 bases between the two germline ends. The CDR3 is 13 residues long. Details on this clonotype: Antigen specificity is unknown. This may be a read error, as it is one base from a much larger clone.

This receptor was identified in a woman in her 50s with Graves' hyperthyroidism that later progressed to Graves' ophthalmopathy. J is TRBJ2-2 and V is TRBV7-2; tentative D call: TRBD1 (5 bases). The sequenced material came from blood. CDR3 loop: CASRAQGVGELFF. CDR3 coding DNA: TGTGCCAGCAGGGCTCAGGGTGTCGGGGAGCTGTTTTTT.